These 24 T cell receptor beta chains came from one sample sequenced in a study of response to subunit inactivated influenza vaccine. TCRdb itself ran the RT-PCR reads through MiXCR, one entry per CDR3 protein. Found here are about 520,000 distinct CDR3 sequences, less than 30% of them singletons; the top ten hold around 1.8%. Sequenced material: CD4+ T cells sorted from PBMCs, taken roughly 5 days after vaccination. Receptors were obtained from a man in his forties or fifties who received an inactivated influenza vaccine.

This clonotype was observed many times. The chain couples TRBV20-1 to TRBJ2-3; no clear D gene. The CDR3 contains 11 residues. Germline loops: CDR1 DFQATT, CDR2 SNEGSKA (reference sequence). V gave up 3 bases and J gave up 10 bases, with 11 bases separating them. The CDR3 DNA reads TGCAGTGCTAGCTTCCTAGGATCGCAGTATTTT. Its protein product is CSASFLGSQYF.

This clonotype was counted only a few times. The rearrangement uses TRBV4-3 and TRBJ2-3, with TRBD2 matching 8 bases. Germline values: CDR1 LGHNA, CDR2 YSLEER. With 4 bases clipped from V and 1 base from J, the junction kept 7 bases outside the gene matches. The CDR3 length is 16 residues. The DNA of the CDR3 is TGCGCCAGCAGCCTCCTAAGCGGGGGAGGCACAGATACGCAGTATTTT. Translating it yields CASSLLSGGGTDTQYF.

This clonotype occurred many times. The rearrangement links TRBV5-7 to TRBJ2-6, with 10 bases aligning to TRBD1. TRBV5-7 is an ORF for which the function is uncertain. This CDR3 comprises 17 residues. The V gene end was trimmed by 3 bases and the J gene end by 2 bases; junction bases not matched to a gene: 5. CDR3 amino acids: CASSSPDRGTGANVLTF. As DNA, the CDR3 is TGTGCCAGCAGCTCCCCGGACAGGGGGACTGGGGCCAACGTCCTGACTTTC.

This clonotype occurred a few times. The chain recombines TRBV18 with TRBJ1-1; TRBD1 might be the D (6 bases). Germline CDR1 KGHSH, CDR2 LQKENI. V was clipped by 2 bases and J by 2 bases, with 18 bases between them. This CDR3 has 17 amino acids. CDR3 coding DNA: TGTGCCAGCTCACCAGAGGCAATTAGGGGGGGAAACACTGAAGCTTTCTTT. This gives the protein CASSPEAIRGGNTEAFF.

The gene calls are TRBV5-1 and TRBJ1-4; 8 bases are shared with TRBD1. The V gene's germline CDR1 is SGHRS and CDR2 YFSETQ. With 2 bases clipped from V and 13 bases from J, the junction kept 13 bases outside the gene matches. This CDR3 has 15 amino acids. CDR3 nucleotide sequence: TGCGCCAGCAGCTTTTCTCAGGGGGCAGAGACTAGACTGTTTTTT. Its translation: CASSFSQGAETRLFF.

In its sample, this clonotype was seen a few times. The chain couples TRBV30 to TRBJ2-1; D is possibly TRBD1 (6 bases). The CDR3 has 15 residues. Looked up from germline, CDR1 is GTSNPN and CDR2 is SVGIG (reference sequence). Trimming cost V 4 bases and J 2 bases, with 15 bases left between them. The CDR3 region has the DNA TGTGCCTGGACCCAGCAGGGGTTCCCCTACAATGAGCAGTTCTTC. Amino acid sequence: CAWTQQGFPYNEQFF.

The table lists this clonotype with a few counts. The chain employs TRBV5-5 and TRBJ2-1; TRBD2 is a possible D gene (6 bases). Germline V lookup: CDR1 SGHKS, CDR2 YYEKEE (reference sequence). The CDR3 totals 15 residues. V was cut by 9 bases and J by 6 bases, with 22 bases left in between. CDR3 protein: CATGGELDRLNEQFF. The CDR3 DNA reads as TGTGCCACTGGAGGGGAGCTTGACAGACTCAATGAGCAGTTCTTC.

This clonotype was counted a few times. The chain has TRBV29-1 and TRBJ1-1, with a weak D call TRBD1 (6 bases). CDR3 length equals 13 residues. The germline V gene encodes CDR1 SQVTM and CDR2 ANQGSEA. Trimming cost V 7 bases and J 0 bases, with 12 bases left between them. CDR3 residues: CSGTDRMNTEAFF. The DNA for the CDR3 is TGCAGCGGCACCGACAGGATGAACACTGAAGCTTTCTTT.

This clonotype was seen more than once but under ten times. This chain joins TRBV12-5 and TRBJ1-1, with 8 bases lining up with TRBD1. The J segment lost 1 base and the V segment lost 8 bases, leaving 3 bases of the junction unmatched. The CDR3 runs to 13 residues. Germline V gene sequence: CDR1 LGHNT, CDR2 FRNRAP. The CDR3 spells CASSDRGNTEAFF. CDR3 sequence (DNA): TGTGCTAGTTCAGACAGGGGGAACACTGAAGCTTTCTTT.

The chain links TRBV27 to TRBJ2-1; 13 nucleotides agree with TRBD2. CDR3 length equals 18 residues. The ends lost 4 bases at V and 4 bases at J; junction bases unmatched: 10. Germline values: CDR1 MNHEY, CDR2 SMNVEV (reference sequence). CDR3 loop: CASSSMRGLAGRYNEQFF. The CDR3, as DNA: TGTGCCAGCAGTTCCATGCGGGGACTAGCGGGGAGATACAATGAGCAGTTCTTC.

This clonotype showed up just a few times. The genes are TRBV20-1 and TRBJ2-1, with 14 nucleotides matching TRBD2. Germline lookup yields CDR1 DFQATT and CDR2 SNEGSKA (reference sequence). The CDR3 consists of 15 residues. After removal of 6 bases from V and 6 bases from J, the junction contained 7 bases not matched to a gene. CDR3 in amino acids: CSAEGTSGRFNEQFF. CDR3 coding DNA: TGCAGTGCCGAAGGGACTAGCGGGAGATTCAATGAGCAGTTCTTC.

The V call is TRBV14, the J call TRBJ2-5; 8 positions agree with TRBD1. The V gene's germline CDR1 is SGHDN and CDR2 FVKESK. V lost 5 bases and J lost 1; bases outside the gene matches: 3. The CDR3 spans 14 residues. The chain's CDR3 is CASSRDRTQETQYF. Written as DNA, the CDR3 is TGTGCCAGCAGCAGGGACAGGACCCAAGAGACCCAGTACTTC.

The chain is built from TRBV12-3 or TRBV12-4 and TRBJ2-7, with D unresolved. Between the trimmed V and J ends, which lost 3 bases and 2 bases, there was a span of 11 bases. This CDR3 is built from 14 residues. The CDR3 loop is CASSLRNSAYEQYF. The CDR3 DNA reads as TGTGCCAGCAGTTTGAGGAATTCGGCCTACGAGCAGTACTTC.

The chain links TRBV28 to TRBJ1-5; 7 nucleotides line up with TRBD1. Trimming cost V 10 bases and J 3 bases; bases outside gene matches: 9. The germline CDR1 and CDR2 sequences are MDHEN and SYDVKM. This CDR3 region has 14 residues. CDR3 loop: CATYDRANNQPQHF. In nucleotides, the CDR3 is TGTGCCACCTACGACAGGGCAAACAATCAGCCCCAGCATTTT.

As to this clonotype: An end of the junction differs from the germline gene, which may be a read error. The rearrangement uses TRBV18 and TRBJ2-1; 11 nucleotides align to TRBD1. The CDR3 extends over 15 amino acids. Germline CDR1 reads KGHSH; CDR2 reads LQKENI. CDR3 nucleotide sequence: TGTACCAGCTCAGACGGAACCGGGACAGGGGGGAGCCAGTTCTTC. Translating it yields CTSSDGTGTGGSQFF.

J is TRBJ2-3 and V is TRBV4-1; tentative D call: TRBD2 (7 bases). The germline CDR1 and CDR2 sequences are MGHRA and YSYEKL. This CDR3 is 14 amino acids long. The ends were cut back, 1 base at V and 5 bases at J, with 10 bases in the middle. The CDR3 loop reads CASSQGGGQDTQYF. The CDR3 nucleotides read TGCGCCAGCAGCCAAGGGGGGGGGCAAGATACGCAGTATTTT.

This rearrangement joins TRBV2 to TRBJ2-1; 9 bases match TRBD2. J was trimmed by 7 bases and V by 7 bases; bases with no gene match: 2. This CDR3 contains 12 residues. Germline V CDR1 and CDR2: SNHLY, FYNNEI. The CDR3 DNA follows: TGTGCCAGCACCGGACTAGCGAATGAGCAGTTCTTC. It codes for CASTGLANEQFF.

The chain couples TRBV18 to TRBJ1-1, with D unclear. V lost 1 base and J 0 bases, leaving 9 bases between the germline ends. CDR1 and CDR2 (germline): KGHSH, LQKENI. The CDR3 has 15 residues. The CDR3 is CASSPLLQMNTEAFF. The CDR3 coding sequence is TGTGCCAGCTCACCACTACTCCAGATGAACACTGAAGCTTTCTTT. Filled out from reference TRBV18 and TRBJ1-1, the complete variable domain reads NAGVMQNPRHLVRRRGQEARLRCSPMKGHSHVYWYRQLPEEGLKFMVYLQKENIIDESGMPKERFSAEFPKEGPSILRIQQVVRGDSAAYFCASSPLLQMNTEAFFGQGTRLTVV.

This clonotype appeared a few times. The chain employs TRBV20-1 and TRBJ2-7; D ambiguous. The CDR3 has 14 residues. Trimming took 0 bases from V and 10 from J, leaving 19 bases between them. The germline V gene has CDR1 DFQATT and CDR2 SNEGSKA (reference sequence). The CDR3 here is CSARDNWAPLEQYF. CDR3 DNA: TGCAGTGCTAGAGATAACTGGGCGCCCCTGGAACAGTACTTC.

This chain uses TRBV12-3 or TRBV12-4 with TRBJ2-4; D may be TRBD1 (6 bases). The ends were cut back, 5 bases at V and 1 base at J, with 18 bases in the middle. This CDR3 has 17 amino acids. CDR3 sequence (DNA): TGTGCCAGCAGTCTGGGGGCCGATCCTCCGGCCAAAAACATTCAGTACTTC. Its protein product is CASSLGADPPAKNIQYF.

The CDR3 spells CASSVGTGGNEQYF. CDR3 in DNA: TGTGCCAGCAGTGTCGGGACAGGGGGAAACGAGCAGTACTTC. This sequence joins TRBV25-1 and TRBJ2-7; 11 bases are a match to TRBD1. There are 14 residues in the CDR3. The V and J ends lost 4 bases and 5 bases, in that order; junction bases with no gene match: 4. Germline CDR1 MGHDK, CDR2 SYGVNS.

The rearrangement joins TRBV5-1 to TRBJ2-5; 7 positions agree with TRBD1. The CDR3 contains 14 residues. The ends lost 2 bases at V and 5 bases at J; junction bases unmatched: 6. Germline V gives CDR1 SGHRS, CDR2 YFSETQ. The chain's CDR3 is CASSLTGVWETQYF. The DNA of the CDR3 is TGCGCCAGCAGCTTAACAGGGGTGTGGGAGACCCAGTACTTC. The full variable domain, with the rest looked up from reference TRBV5-1 and TRBJ2-5, is KAGVTQTPRYLIKTRGQQVTLSCSPISGHRSVSWYQQTPGQGLQFLFEYFSETQRNKGNFPGRFSGRQFSNSRSEMNVSTLELGDSALYLCASSLTGVWETQYFGPGTRLLVL.

V and J are TRBV18 and TRBJ2-7; D ambiguous. CDR3 size: 15 residues. Trimming pared 0 bases from V and 2 bases from J, leaving 11 bases between. Per the germline V gene, CDR1 is KGHSH and CDR2 is LQKENI. In DNA form, the CDR3 reads TGTGCCAGCTCACCACCGTCGGTTGGGCCCTACGAGCAGTACTTC. Protein sequence: CASSPPSVGPYEQYF.

The chain joins TRBV5-1 to TRBJ2-1; D is perhaps TRBD2 (6 bases). The CDR3 is made up of 14 amino acids. Germline CDR1 is SGHRS and CDR2 is YFSETQ. V gave up 0 bases and J gave up 7 bases, with 11 bases separating them. The CDR3 is CASSLVGRRNEQFF. In DNA form, the CDR3 reads TGCGCCAGCAGCTTGGTTGGGAGGCGGAATGAGCAGTTCTTC.